The present T cell receptor (beta chain) was sequenced within a study of CD8+CD57+ T cells in acquired aplastic anemia. Overall study context: The mean DNA yield obtained from sorted CD4+ and CD8+ cells came to around 3 ug. Points from the study as a whole: Twenty-nine shared CD8+ CDR3s appeared highly expressed within patients' immunodominant clones. Patients and healthy controls showed no significant CD8+ Simpson's diversity difference.

This clonotype showed up many times. Its antigen is unidentified. Whoever was chosen for sequencing had shown CD8+CD57+ cell expansion by flow cytometry. Severe acquired aplastic anemia was present in all patients. Researchers used genomic DNA as the template to profile TCR beta VDJ and CDR3. TCRdb re-analysed the reads in MiXCR, keeping a single row per CDR3 protein. This sample carries 150,000 or so distinct CDR3 sequences, around 48% of them seen once, and the ten largest clones take more than 0.95%. CDR3 size: 16 residues. CDR1 SNHLY and CDR2 FYNNEI come from the germline V gene. J was trimmed by 0 bases and V by 8 bases; bases with no gene match: 4.

The clonotype originates from a human donor with aplastic anemia. The sequencing input was sorted CD4+, CD8+, or CD8+CD57+ T cells (not recorded which) from PBMCs. The chain has TRBV2 and TRBJ2-1; TRBD2 matches 13 bases. The CDR3, as DNA: TGTGCCAGCCGACTAGCGGGGGGAAGCTCCTACAATGAGCAGTTCTTC. Translated: CASRLAGGSSYNEQFF. The full variable domain, completed using reference TRBV2 and TRBJ2-1, is EPEVTQTPSHQVTQMGQEVILRCVPISNHLYFYWYRQILGQKVEFLVSFYNNEISEKSEIFDDQFSVERPDGSNFTLKIRSTKLEDSAMYFCASRLAGGSSYNEQFFGPGTRLTVL.